This TCR beta chain was documented in a study of blood T cells in healthy people across ages. Through a sample-barcoded 5' primer and a J-beta primer mix, a second PCR was run for roughly 7 to 11 cycles. TCRdb re-called the 5' RACE reads with MiXCR, one entry per CDR3 protein. Among hundreds of thousands of distinct CDR3 sequences, approximately 30% were seen once, and the ten largest hold 15% to 18%. This clonotype was recorded at least ten times. At one of its ends the junction is not consistent with the germline gene, which may arise from a read error. This CDR3 has 15 amino acids. The germline CDR1 and CDR2 sequences are LGHNA and YNFKEQ.

This TCR derives from a woman older than 75 in good health. Sequenced sample: blood. The V call is TRBV4-2, the J call TRBJ2-7, with TRBD1 as a possible D gene (6 bases). The CDR3 protein is CASSQAQGVGYGQYF. The CDR3 DNA reads as TGTGCCAGCAGCCAAGCACAGGGAGTTGGCTACGGGCAGTACTTC.